This T cell receptor beta chain stems from a study of blood T cell repertoires in COVID-19. CDR1 SQVTM and CDR2 ANQGSEA come from the germline V gene. This CDR3 is built from 14 residues. With V trimmed by 3 bases and J by 2 bases, 6 bases remained unmatched. Only in-frame clones appear in the TCRdb table, and some are missing; sequencing was by immunoSEQ multiplex PCR. The table includes about 86,000 clones, roughly 80% detected once. Sequencing was carried out using peripheral blood. The V gene is TRBV29-1, the J gene TRBJ1-2; 7 bases match TRBD1. This TCR was recovered from a man in his 70s with acute or convalescent COVID-19. CDR3 in amino acids: CSVDSLDRNYGYTF. The CDR3 DNA sequence: TGCAGCGTTGATTCCCTGGACAGGAACTATGGCTACACCTTC.